The rows below give T cell receptor beta chains drawn from one sample of a study of OX40 agonist ivuxolimab in advanced cancers. Data came from immunoSEQ multiplex PCR; TCRdb stores just in-frame clones and leaves some out. The table has about 73,000 clones, 85% to 90% seen once. The sample was CD4+ or CD8+ T cells sorted from blood, taken in a trial of the OX40 agonist ivuxolimab. The receptors were sampled from an adult with an advanced solid tumor such as melanoma, head and neck, liver or kidney cancer. The CDR3 runs from the conserved cysteine through the conserved F or W. The D gene is left open where the match is weak. A clone size is listed for some rows: how often the clone was seen (once, few, many), or a class if it is expanded.

CDR3aa,CDR3nt,v_gene,d_gene,j_gene,abundance,len
CASRISVGYPNTEAFF,TGTGCCAGCAGAATCTCAGTAGGGTACCCGAACACTGAAGCTTTCTTT,TRBV5-6,.,TRBJ1-1,.,16
CASSYGTSYIQYF,TGTGCCAGCAGTTACGGGACTAGTTACATTCAGTACTTC,TRBV5-4,TRBD2,TRBJ2-4,.,13
CASSLRGGWHEQYF,TGTGCCAGCAGCTTGAGAGGGGGCTGGCACGAGCAGTACTTC,TRBV11-3,TRBD1,TRBJ2-7,.,14
CASSFGQNQETQYF,TGTGCCAGCAGCTTCGGTCAAAACCAAGAGACCCAGTACTTC,TRBV5-5,.,TRBJ2-5,.,14
CASSLAGQGRETQYF,TGCGCCAGCAGCTTGGCCGGGCAGGGCCGAGAGACCCAGTACTTC,TRBV5-1,.,TRBJ2-5,.,15
CASSLQGWDTGELFF,TGTGCCAGCAGCTTACAGGGGTGGGACACCGGGGAGCTGTTTTTT,TRBV11-2,.,TRBJ2-2,.,15
CARTMNTEAFF,TGTGCCAGAACCATGAACACTGAAGCTTTCTTT,TRBV5-3,.,TRBJ1-1,few,11
CAWSDGYGYTF,TGTGCCTGGTCGGACGGCTATGGCTACACCTTC,TRBV30,.,TRBJ1-2,few,11
CASSESGLAWEQFF,TGTGCCAGCAGTGAATCTGGACTAGCGTGGGAGCAGTTCTTC,TRBV25-1,TRBD2,TRBJ2-1,.,14
CASSPRTGGVNTF,TGTGCCAGCAGCCCCCGGACAGGGGGCGTGAACACCTTC,TRBV7-3,TRBD1,TRBJ1-2,.,13
CASSQDHGTSGASSTDTQYF,TGTGCCAGCAGCCAAGATCACGGGACTAGCGGAGCCTCTAGCACAGATACGCAGTATTTT,TRBV4-2,TRBD2,TRBJ2-3,.,20
CASSMGGGGAGQYF,TGTGCCAGTAGTATGGGCGGAGGCGGGGCGGGACAGTACTTC,TRBV19,.,TRBJ2-7,.,14
CASSVDQDRNTEAFF,TGTGCCAGCAGCGTAGACCAGGACAGGAACACTGAAGCTTTCTTT,TRBV9,.,TRBJ1-1,.,15
CASSFPGLLYNEQFF,TGTGCCAGCAGCTTCCCGGGACTCCTCTACAATGAGCAGTTCTTC,TRBV5-8,.,TRBJ2-1,.,15
CASSPRVPNTDTQYF,TGTGCCAGCAGCCCCCGTGTCCCTAACACAGATACGCAGTATTTT,TRBV27,.,TRBJ2-3,.,15
CASSRTGGRTEAFF,TGTGCCAGCAGTCGGACAGGGGGTCGGACTGAAGCTTTCTTT,TRBV6-5,TRBD1,TRBJ1-1,.,14
CASSLGQGPYEQYF,TGCGCCAGCAGCTTGGGACAGGGACCCTACGAGCAGTACTTC,TRBV5-1,TRBD1,TRBJ2-7,.,14
CASSLAVSGELFF,TGCGCCAGCAGCTTGGCTGTTTCCGGGGAGCTGTTTTTT,TRBV5-1,.,TRBJ2-2,.,13
CASSAPSTDTQYF,TGTGCCAGCAGCGCCCCAAGCACAGATACGCAGTATTTT,TRBV9,.,TRBJ2-3,.,13
CASSLTGDATNEKLFF,TGTGCCAGCAGCTTGACAGGGGATGCAACTAATGAAAAACTGTTTTTT,TRBV5-4,TRBD1,TRBJ1-4,.,16
CATSRDQDRDEQYF,TGTGCCACCAGCAGAGACCAAGACAGGGACGAGCAGTACTTC,TRBV15,TRBD1,TRBJ2-7,.,14
CASSLFGVPNQPQHF,TGTGCCAGCAGTTTATTCGGGGTCCCAAATCAGCCCCAGCATTTT,TRBV28,.,TRBJ1-5,.,15
CASTSRQGGTGELFF,TGTGCCAGCACCTCCCGACAGGGAGGAACCGGGGAGCTGTTTTTT,TRBV2,.,TRBJ2-2,.,15
CASSSIAGGWDTQYF,TGTGCCAGTAGTTCAATAGCGGGAGGTTGGGATACGCAGTATTTT,TRBV19,TRBD2,TRBJ2-3,.,15
CASRPGLGNEKLFF,TGTGCCAGCAGGCCTGGACTCGGAAATGAAAAACTGTTTTTT,TRBV25-1,.,TRBJ1-4,.,14
CASSSGQGNNEKLFF,TGTGCCAGCAGCTCGGGACAGGGGAATAATGAAAAACTGTTTTTT,TRBV11-2,TRBD1,TRBJ1-4,.,15
CSARGGGEQYF,TGCAGTGCTAGGGGAGGGGGCGAGCAGTACTTC,TRBV20-1,.,TRBJ2-7,.,11
CASRPGAGGYGYTF,TGTGCCAGCAGGCCTGGGGCAGGGGGCTATGGCTACACCTTC,TRBV5-4,TRBD1,TRBJ1-2,.,14
CASSYSAAGYTGELFF,TGTGCCAGCAGTTACTCGGCAGCGGGCTACACCGGGGAGCTGTTTTTT,TRBV6-5,.,TRBJ2-2,once,16
CASRSLGGGVDEQYF,TGTGCCAGCAGGTCCCTGGGGGGTGGGGTCGACGAGCAGTACTTC,TRBV6-5,.,TRBJ2-7,.,15
CASLGLLNTGELFF,TGTGCCAGCCTCGGTCTCCTTAACACCGGGGAGCTGTTTTTT,TRBV28,.,TRBJ2-2,.,14
CASSAPRGGLNNEQFF,TGTGCCAGTAGCGCCCCTAGGGGGGGATTAAACAATGAGCAGTTCTTC,TRBV19,.,TRBJ2-1,.,16
CASSLRDTEAFF,TGTGCCAGCAGCCTCCGGGACACTGAAGCTTTCTTT,TRBV13,.,TRBJ1-1,.,12
CASSIKAGQNTEAFF,TGTGCCAGTAGTATCAAAGCAGGGCAGAACACTGAAGCTTTCTTT,TRBV19,.,TRBJ1-1,.,15
CAWSKGHGPLQYF,TGTGCCTGGAGTAAAGGGCATGGACCCCTCCAGTACTTC,TRBV30,.,TRBJ2-7,.,13
CASSLRAPDRVSGTDTQYF,TGTGCCAGCAGCTTAAGGGCCCCCGATAGAGTTAGCGGCACAGATACGCAGTATTTT,TRBV7-6,.,TRBJ2-3,.,19
CASSESSGLAKNIQYF,TGTGCCAGCAGCGAGAGTAGCGGCCTAGCCAAAAACATTCAGTACTTC,TRBV9,.,TRBJ2-4,once,16
CASSRGLAGNTGELFF,TGTGCCAGCAGCCGAGGACTAGCGGGAAACACCGGGGAGCTGTTTTTT,TRBV13,TRBD2,TRBJ2-2,.,16
CASSLEGSSAQYF,TGTGCCAGCAGCCTCGAGGGAAGTTCCGCCCAGTACTTC,TRBV6-1,.,TRBJ2-5,.,13
CASSLGRVEQYF,TGTGCCAGCAGCTTAGGCCGGGTCGAGCAGTACTTC,TRBV11-2,.,TRBJ2-7,.,12
CASSLASPRDTQYF,TGTGCCAGCAGTTTAGCCTCACCGCGCGATACGCAGTATTTT,TRBV27,.,TRBJ2-3,.,14
CTSSQVVLAGVETQYF,TGCACCAGCAGCCAAGTCGTCCTAGCGGGAGTGGAGACCCAGTACTTC,TRBV1,.,TRBJ2-5,.,16